The 27 T cell receptor beta chains presented below share a single source sample, sequenced in a study of blood T cell repertoires in COVID-19. Some clones are missing from TCRdb's copy, which holds only in-frame ones; the method was immunoSEQ multiplex PCR. The table has 100,000 or so clones, roughly nine tenths seen once. The specimen sequenced was peripheral blood. These receptors all come from a middle-aged man with acute or convalescent COVID-19.

V usage is TRBV19 and J usage is TRBJ2-7, with a weak D call TRBD2 (7 bases). CDR1 is LNHDA and CDR2 is SQIVND in the germline V gene (reference sequence). This CDR3 has 15 amino acids. V lost 3 bases to trimming and J lost 1 base, with 13 bases between them. CDR3 in amino acids: CASSISGGESYEQYF. The CDR3, as DNA: TGTGCCAGTAGTATCTCGGGGGGCGAATCCTACGAGCAGTACTTC.

The chain links TRBV6-5 to TRBJ2-3, with 7 bases identical to TRBD2. V dropped 1 base and J dropped 2; count of bases not matched to a gene: 3. Per the germline V gene, CDR1 is MNHEY and CDR2 is SVGAGI. The CDR3 runs 15 residues. The CDR3 protein is CASSYWGGNTDTQYF. The DNA of the CDR3 is TGTGCCAGCAGTTACTGGGGGGGGAACACAGATACGCAGTATTTT.

This sequence joins TRBV28 and TRBJ1-3; TRBD1 matches at 8 bases. The germline V gene encodes CDR1 MDHEN and CDR2 SYDVKM. CDR3 length: 14 residues. Germline trimming cut 5 bases from V and 0 bases from J; bases unmatched to any gene: 0. The CDR3 loop reads CASSGTGSGNTIYF. The CDR3 bases are TGTGCCAGCAGTGGGACAGGCTCTGGAAACACCATATATTTT.

This clone was counted once. The chain couples TRBV15 to TRBJ1-6; no clear D. The germline CDR1 and CDR2 sequences are LNHNV and YYDKDF (reference sequence). Between the trimmed V and J ends, which lost 0 bases and 9 bases, there was a span of 6 bases. The CDR3 sequence is 13 residues long. CDR3 in DNA: TGTGCCACCAGCAGAGATTACAGTTCACCCCTCCACTTT. This codes for CATSRDYSSPLHF.

The V gene is TRBV7-8, the J gene TRBJ1-6, with 7 bases identical to TRBD1. This CDR3 contains 19 residues. Germline loops: CDR1 SGHVS, CDR2 FQNEAQ. Trimming at V came to 3 bases and at J to 0 bases, leaving 11 bases not matched to a gene. CDR3 in amino acids: CASSFDRVPQSSYNSPLHF. In nucleotides, the CDR3 is TGTGCCAGCAGCTTTGACAGGGTCCCACAAAGCTCCTATAATTCACCCCTCCACTTT.

The chain uses TRBV28 and TRBJ2-7; weak D call: TRBD2 (5 bases). V gave up 4 bases and J gave up 3 bases, with 10 bases separating them. This CDR3 has 13 residues. Germline V gene sequence: CDR1 MDHEN, CDR2 SYDVKM. CDR3 DNA sequence: TGTGCCAGCAGTTCCGGACTTCACTACGAGCAGTACTTC. This encodes CASSSGLHYEQYF.

This clone has a handful of counts. V usage is TRBV7-9 and J usage is TRBJ2-7, with 8 bases lining up with TRBD1. V lost 5 bases and J lost 2; bases outside the gene matches: 5. The CDR3 runs 14 residues. Germline CDR1 is SEHNR and CDR2 is FQNEAQ (reference sequence). The CDR3, as DNA: TGTGCCAGCAGCCATAAGGACAGGGCCTACGAGCAGTACTTC. It translates to CASSHKDRAYEQYF.

V is TRBV11-3 and J is TRBJ2-7; 10 bases are a match to TRBD1. The CDR3 is made up of 15 amino acids. The germline gives CDR1 SGHNT, CDR2 YENEEA. J lost 0 bases, V lost 4 bases, and 3 bases had no gene match. For the CDR3, the DNA is TGTGCCAGCAGCTCAAGGACAGGGGGCTCCTACGAGCAGTACTTC. Protein sequence: CASSSRTGGSYEQYF.

The chain links TRBV2 to TRBJ1-4; D is possibly TRBD1 (6 bases). The ends were cut back, 3 bases at V and 8 bases at J, with 13 bases in the middle. Looked up from germline, CDR1 is SNHLY and CDR2 is FYNNEI. CDR3 size: 14 residues. This CDR3 reads CASSDDRLGEKLFF. CDR3 bases: TGTGCCAGCAGTGACGACAGGTTAGGCGAAAAACTGTTTTTT.

Concerning this clone itself: An end of the junction does not agree with germline; a read error may underlie this. This chain joins TRBV9 and TRBJ1-2; D possibly corresponds to TRBD1 (6 bases). Germline V lookup: CDR1 SGDLS, CDR2 YYNGEE. This CDR3 has 13 residues. CDR3 residues: CASTVGQSYGYTF. In nucleotides, the CDR3 is TGTGCCAGCACCGTAGGACAGTCCTATGGCTACACCTTC.

J is TRBJ1-2 and V is TRBV12-3 or TRBV12-4; unclear D gene. Deletions cut 8 bases from V and 2 bases from J, with 9 bases between. This CDR3 is built from 12 residues. This CDR3 reads CASSQVNYGYTF. DNA for the CDR3: TGTGCCAGCTCGCAGGTGAACTATGGCTACACCTTC.

The gene calls are TRBV6-2 or TRBV6-3 and TRBJ2-2; 10 nucleotides line up with TRBD2. Germline CDR1 MNHEY, CDR2 SVGEGT. Trimming removed 4 bases from V and 5 bases from J; junction bases left unmatched: 13. This CDR3 has 18 amino acids. CDR3 nucleotides: TGTGCCAGCAGTTCCCTCCCCAGCGGGGGGGCTGGGACCGGGGAGCTGTTTTTT. This translates into CASSSLPSGGAGTGELFF.

The chain couples TRBV5-1 to TRBJ1-1; D is possibly TRBD1 (6 bases). V lost 4 bases to trimming and J lost 0 bases, with 10 bases between them. There are 14 residues in the CDR3. The germline V gene has CDR1 SGHRS and CDR2 YFSETQ. This CDR3 is CASSQDSMNTEAFF. In nucleotides, the CDR3 is TGCGCCAGCAGCCAGGACAGTATGAACACTGAAGCTTTCTTT.

The V gene is TRBV7-3, the J gene TRBJ1-6; D gene ambiguous. Germline values: CDR1 SGHTA, CDR2 FQGTGA. The CDR3 is 14 amino acids. V was clipped by 2 bases and J by 6 bases, with 8 bases between them. CDR3 amino acids: CASSLGRLNSPLHF. As DNA, the CDR3 is TGTGCCAGCAGCTTAGGCCGCCTTAATTCACCCCTCCACTTT. The full variable domain, its missing parts supplied by reference TRBV7-3 and TRBJ1-6, is GAGVSQTPSNKVTEKGKYVELRCDPISGHTALYWYRQSLGQGPEFLIYFQGTGAADDSGLPNDRFFAVRPEGSVSTLKIQRTERGDSAVYLCASSLGRLNSPLHFGNGTRLTVT.

This sequence joins TRBV11-2 and TRBJ1-2, with TRBD1 as a possible D gene (5 bases). Germline assignment: CDR1 SGHAT and CDR2 FQNNGV. Deletions cut 5 bases from V and 8 bases from J, with 15 bases between. The CDR3 loop spans 13 amino acids. The CDR3: CASSLGRVEGYTF. CDR3 sequence (DNA): TGTGCCAGCAGCCTGGGCAGGGTTGAAGGCTACACCTTC.

A remark on this clone: Distinct nucleotide sequences in the sample also encode this CDR3. This chain uses TRBV27 with TRBJ1-1, with 7 bases lining up with TRBD1. Trimming at V came to 3 bases and at J to 1 base, leaving 2 bases not matched to a gene. The V gene's germline CDR1 is MNHEY and CDR2 SMNVEV (reference sequence). The CDR3 length is 14 residues. CDR3: CASSLRGPNTEAFF. CDR3 nucleotide sequence: TGTGCCAGCAGTTTGAGGGGGCCGAACACTGAAGCTTTCTTT.

V usage is TRBV11-2 and J usage is TRBJ1-6, with D perhaps TRBD1 (6 bases). This CDR3 comprises 16 residues. The germline gives CDR1 SGHAT, CDR2 FQNNGV. V lost 4 bases and J lost 7, with 17 bases in between. The CDR3 region has the DNA TGTGCCAGCAGCTATAAACCCGGACAGCAAAATTCACCCCTCCACTTT. Encoded protein: CASSYKPGQQNSPLHF. The variable domain in full, completed from reference TRBV11-2 and TRBJ1-6, reads EAGVAQSPRYKIIEKRQSVAFWCNPISGHATLYWYQQILGQGPKLLIQFQNNGVVDDSQLPKDRFSAERLKGVDSTLKIQPAKLEDSAVYLCASSYKPGQQNSPLHFGNGTRLTVT.

This clone was found once. The J gene is TRBJ2-7, the V gene TRBV30, with 11 bases fitting TRBD1. Germline CDR1 and CDR2: GTSNPN and SVGIG (reference sequence). V was pared by 5 bases and J by 3 bases, with 3 bases of the junction left unmatched. The CDR3 totals 13 residues. The CDR3: CAWAGQGVYEQYF. CDR3 in DNA: TGTGCCTGGGCGGGACAGGGGGTCTACGAGCAGTACTTC.

The chain uses TRBV6-5 and TRBJ1-5; 9 nucleotides match TRBD1. Trimming at V came to 8 bases and at J to 1 base, leaving 6 bases not matched to a gene. This CDR3 spans 15 amino acids. Germline V gene sequence: CDR1 MNHEY, CDR2 SVGAGI. CDR3 in amino acids: CASGDRVSSNQPQHF. CDR3 nucleotides: TGTGCCAGCGGGGACAGGGTTTCGAGCAATCAGCCCCAGCATTTT.

The gene calls are TRBV28 and TRBJ1-1, with D possibly TRBD1 on 6 matching bases. CDR3 length: 14 residues. V was shortened by 8 bases and J by 2 bases, with 15 bases between the two germline ends. Germline CDR1 and CDR2: MDHEN and SYDVKM. In DNA form, the CDR3 reads TGTGCCAGCCTCCATGGACAGATAAACACTGAAGCTTTCTTT. It encodes CASLHGQINTEAFF.

This clone has just one count. The chain employs TRBV11-3 and TRBJ1-1; D call uncertain. The CDR3 has 12 residues. The V end was cut by 6 bases, the J end by 4 bases, with 9 bases between. CDR1 is SGHNT and CDR2 is YENEEA in the germline V gene. The CDR3 nucleotides read TGTGCCAGCAGACCCGGGAGCACTGAAGCTTTCTTT. Protein sequence: CASRPGSTEAFF.

The chain joins TRBV25-1 to TRBJ1-6, with TRBD1 identical over 7 bases. Germline V gene sequence: CDR1 MGHDK, CDR2 SYGVNS. The J segment lost 7 bases and the V segment lost 6 bases, leaving 0 bases of the junction unmatched. This CDR3 is built from 12 residues. DNA for the CDR3: TGTGCCAGCAGCAGGGGGAATTCACCCCTCCACTTT. It specifies CASSRGNSPLHF.

The table lists this clone with a count of one. The chain is built from TRBV9 and TRBJ2-1, with D perhaps matching TRBD2 (5 bases). CDR1 SGDLS and CDR2 YYNGEE come from the germline V gene. The CDR3 is 12 residues long. Deletions cut 3 bases from V and 7 bases from J, with 8 bases between. The CDR3 region is CASSGGSNEQFF. Here the CDR3 DNA reads TGTGCCAGCAGCGGAGGGAGTAATGAGCAGTTCTTC.

V and J are TRBV28 and TRBJ1-5, with D perhaps matching TRBD1 (5 bases). CDR1 and CDR2 (germline): MDHEN, SYDVKM. Trimming left V 2 bases short and J 2 bases short, with 13 bases between. This CDR3 region has 16 residues. The CDR3 region is CASSLMGGGGNQPQHF. DNA for the CDR3: TGTGCCAGCAGTTTAATGGGGGGAGGAGGCAATCAGCCCCAGCATTTT.

The sample holds one count of this clone. The chain uses TRBV7-2 and TRBJ1-1; D remains unclear. CDR1 and CDR2 from the germline V gene are SGHTA and FQGNSA. The germline V and J ends were trimmed by 0 bases and 1 base, with 6 bases remaining between them. The CDR3 totals 14 residues. The CDR3 DNA is TGTGCCAGCAGCTTAGCCCTTTGGAACACTGAAGCTTTCTTT. Encoded protein: CASSLALWNTEAFF.

V usage is TRBV27 and J usage is TRBJ1-2; a possible D gene is TRBD1 (5 bases). The germline V gene has CDR1 MNHEY and CDR2 SMNVEV (reference sequence). Trimming stripped 2 bases from V and 7 bases from J, with 14 bases between. CDR3 length equals 14 residues. The CDR3 DNA reads TGTGCCAGCAGTTTAGGCCAGGGCTTACTTGGCTACACCTTC. Its translation is CASSLGQGLLGYTF.

The V gene is TRBV2, the J gene TRBJ2-5; 9 nucleotides align to TRBD2. With V trimmed by 7 bases and J by 1 base, 4 bases remained unmatched. Germline loops: CDR1 SNHLY, CDR2 FYNNEI. The CDR3 is 14 amino acids. CDR3 residues: CASTLAGTQETQYF. In nucleotides, the CDR3 is TGTGCCAGCACCCTAGCGGGGACCCAAGAGACCCAGTACTTC.